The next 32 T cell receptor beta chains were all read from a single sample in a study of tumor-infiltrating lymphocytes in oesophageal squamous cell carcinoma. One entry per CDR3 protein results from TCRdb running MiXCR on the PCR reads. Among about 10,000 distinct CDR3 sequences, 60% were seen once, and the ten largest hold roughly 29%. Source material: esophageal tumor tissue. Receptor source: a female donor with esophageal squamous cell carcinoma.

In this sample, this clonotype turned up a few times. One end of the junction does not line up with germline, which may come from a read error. CDR3 sequence: CASSQGLAGADEQFF. In DNA form, the CDR3 reads TGTGCTAGCAGCCAGGGACTAGCGGGGGCGGATGAGCAGTTCTTC. The chain links TRBV7-6 to TRBJ2-1; 14 bases are a match to TRBD2. The germline V gene has CDR1 SGHVS and CDR2 FNYEAQ. The CDR3 loop spans 15 amino acids. Full variable domain (rest looked up from reference TRBV7-6 and TRBJ2-1): GAGVSQSPRYKVTKRGQDVALRCDPISGHVSLYWYRQALGQGPEFLTYFNYEAQQDKSGLPNDRFSAERPEGSISTLTIQRTEQRDSAMYRCASSQGLAGADEQFFGPGTRLTVL.

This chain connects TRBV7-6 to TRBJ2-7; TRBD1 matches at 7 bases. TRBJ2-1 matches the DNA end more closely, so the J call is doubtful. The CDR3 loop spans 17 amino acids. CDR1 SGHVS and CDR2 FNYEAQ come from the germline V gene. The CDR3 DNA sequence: TGTGCCAGCAGCCCAACGACAGGGTCGGGAACTTACAATGAGCAGTTCTTC. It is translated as CASSPTTGSGTYNEQFF.

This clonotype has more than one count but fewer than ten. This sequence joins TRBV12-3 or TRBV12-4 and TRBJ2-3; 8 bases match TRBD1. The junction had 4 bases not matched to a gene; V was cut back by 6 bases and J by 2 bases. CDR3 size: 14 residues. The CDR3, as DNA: TGTGCCAGCAGAAGACAGGGGCTCACAGATACGCAGTATTTT. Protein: CASRRQGLTDTQYF.

This CDR3 is CASSPPRPGQGSPQETQYF. In DNA, the CDR3 is TGTGCCAGCAGCCCCCCAAGACCGGGACAGGGCAGCCCCCAAGAGACCCAGTACTTC. The chain recombines TRBV7-3 with TRBJ2-5; 9 nucleotides match TRBD1. Per germline, CDR1 SGHTA and CDR2 FQGTGA. The J segment lost 1 base and the V segment lost 5 bases, leaving 17 bases of the junction unmatched. The CDR3 has 19 residues.

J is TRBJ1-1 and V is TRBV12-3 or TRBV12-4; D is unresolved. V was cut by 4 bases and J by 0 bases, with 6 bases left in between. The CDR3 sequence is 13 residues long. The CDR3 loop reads CASSSGVNTEAFF. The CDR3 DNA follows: TGTGCCAGCAGTTCCGGGGTGAACACTGAAGCTTTCTTT.

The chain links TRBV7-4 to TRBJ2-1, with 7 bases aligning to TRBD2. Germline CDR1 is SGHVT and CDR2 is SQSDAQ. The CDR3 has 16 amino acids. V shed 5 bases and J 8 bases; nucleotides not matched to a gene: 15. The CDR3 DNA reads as TGTGCCAGCAGCCGGATAGGGGAGGGCCTTAGCGATGAGCAGTTCTTC. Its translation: CASSRIGEGLSDEQFF.

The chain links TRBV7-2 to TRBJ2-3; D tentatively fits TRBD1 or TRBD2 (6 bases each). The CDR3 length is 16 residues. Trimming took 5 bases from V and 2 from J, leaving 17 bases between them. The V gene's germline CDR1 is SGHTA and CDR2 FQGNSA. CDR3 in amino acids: CASSHPRGEYTDTQYF. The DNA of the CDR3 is TGTGCCAGCAGCCACCCGAGGGGGGAGTACACAGATACGCAGTATTTT.

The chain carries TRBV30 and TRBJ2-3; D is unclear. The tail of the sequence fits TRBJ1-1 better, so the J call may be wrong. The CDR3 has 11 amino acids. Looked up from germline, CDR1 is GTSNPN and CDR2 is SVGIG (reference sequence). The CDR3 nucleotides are TGTGCCTGGAAGAGCCAGCGAAAAGCTTTCTTT. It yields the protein CAWKSQRKAFF.

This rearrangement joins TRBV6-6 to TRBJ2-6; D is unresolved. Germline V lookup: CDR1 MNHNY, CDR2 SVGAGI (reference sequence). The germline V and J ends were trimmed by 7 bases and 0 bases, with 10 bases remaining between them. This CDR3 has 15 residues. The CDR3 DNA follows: TGTGCCAGCACGACCCGTACCTCTGGGGCCAACGTCCTGACTTTC. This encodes CASTTRTSGANVLTF.

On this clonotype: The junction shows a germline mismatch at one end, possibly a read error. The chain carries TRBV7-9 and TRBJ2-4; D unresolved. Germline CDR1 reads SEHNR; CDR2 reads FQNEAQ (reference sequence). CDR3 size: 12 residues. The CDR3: CASSTAMKPLHF. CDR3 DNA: TGTGCCAGCAGCACCGCCATGAAACCCCTCCACTTC.

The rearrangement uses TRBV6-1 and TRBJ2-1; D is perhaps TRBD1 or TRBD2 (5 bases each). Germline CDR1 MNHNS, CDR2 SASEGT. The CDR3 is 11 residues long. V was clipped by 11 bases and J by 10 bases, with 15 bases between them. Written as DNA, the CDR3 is TGTGCCGGGGGAAATCTTTACGAGCAGTTCTTC. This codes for CAGGNLYEQFF.

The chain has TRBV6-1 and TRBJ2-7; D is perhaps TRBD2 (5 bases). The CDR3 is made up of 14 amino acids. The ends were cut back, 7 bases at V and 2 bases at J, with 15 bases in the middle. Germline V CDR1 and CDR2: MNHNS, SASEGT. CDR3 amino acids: CASTEELGTYEQYF. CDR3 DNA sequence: TGTGCCAGCACGGAGGAACTAGGGACCTACGAGCAGTACTTC.

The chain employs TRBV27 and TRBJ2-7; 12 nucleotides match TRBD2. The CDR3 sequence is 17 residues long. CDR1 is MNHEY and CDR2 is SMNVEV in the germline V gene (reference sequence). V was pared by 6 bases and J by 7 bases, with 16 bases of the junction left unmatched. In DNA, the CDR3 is TGTGCCAGCAGCCGGACTAGCGGGATTGAGTCCTACAATGAGCAGTACTTC. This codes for CASSRTSGIESYNEQYF.

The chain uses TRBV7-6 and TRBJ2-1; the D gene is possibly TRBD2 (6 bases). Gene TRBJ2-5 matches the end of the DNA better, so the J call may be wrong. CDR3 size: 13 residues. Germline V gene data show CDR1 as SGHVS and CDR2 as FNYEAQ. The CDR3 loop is CASSLGGRETQYF. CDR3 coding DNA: TGTGCCAGCAGCTTAGGAGGGAGGGAGACCCAGTACTTC.

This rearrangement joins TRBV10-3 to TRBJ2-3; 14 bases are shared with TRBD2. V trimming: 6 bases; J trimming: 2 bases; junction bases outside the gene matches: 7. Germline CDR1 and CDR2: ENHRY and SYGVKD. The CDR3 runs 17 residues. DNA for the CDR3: TGTGCCATCAGATCCGGGACTAGCGGGGGCAACACAGATACGCAGTATTTT. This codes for CAIRSGTSGGNTDTQYF.

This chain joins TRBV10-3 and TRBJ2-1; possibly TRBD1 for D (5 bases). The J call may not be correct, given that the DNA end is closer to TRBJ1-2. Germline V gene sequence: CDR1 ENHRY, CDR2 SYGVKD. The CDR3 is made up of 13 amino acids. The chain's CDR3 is CAISRDPNYGYTF. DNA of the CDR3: TGTGCCATCAGCCGGGACCCTAACTATGGCTACACCTTC.

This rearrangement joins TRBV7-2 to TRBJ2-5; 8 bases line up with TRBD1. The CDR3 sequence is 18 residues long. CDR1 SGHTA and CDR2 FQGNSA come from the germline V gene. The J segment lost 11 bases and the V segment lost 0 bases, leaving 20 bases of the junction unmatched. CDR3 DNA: TGTGCCAGCAGCTTAGCACACCCTCGGGACAGGAGAAACAATGAGCAGTACTTC. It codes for CASSLAHPRDRRNNEQYF.

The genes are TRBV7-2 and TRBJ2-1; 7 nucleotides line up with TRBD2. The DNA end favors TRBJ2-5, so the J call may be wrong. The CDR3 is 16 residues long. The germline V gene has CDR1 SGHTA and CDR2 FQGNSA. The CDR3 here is CASSPGTTGGLETQYF. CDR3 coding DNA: TGTGCCAGCAGCCCTGGGACTACAGGAGGATTGGAGACCCAGTACTTC.

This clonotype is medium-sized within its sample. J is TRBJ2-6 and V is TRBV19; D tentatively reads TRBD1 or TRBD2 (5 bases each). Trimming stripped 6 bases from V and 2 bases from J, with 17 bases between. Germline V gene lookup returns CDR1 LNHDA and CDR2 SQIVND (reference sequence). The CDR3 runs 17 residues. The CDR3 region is CASSRDGLGAGANVLTF. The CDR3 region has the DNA TGTGCCAGTAGCAGGGACGGCCTAGGGGCTGGGGCCAACGTCCTGACTTTC.

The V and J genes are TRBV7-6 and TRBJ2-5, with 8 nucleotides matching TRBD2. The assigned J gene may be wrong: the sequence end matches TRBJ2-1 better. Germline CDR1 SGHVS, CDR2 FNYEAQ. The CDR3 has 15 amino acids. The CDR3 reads CASSQGAGLGYEQFF. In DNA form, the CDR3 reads TGTGCCAGCAGCCAAGGGGCGGGACTAGGCTACGAGCAGTTCTTC.

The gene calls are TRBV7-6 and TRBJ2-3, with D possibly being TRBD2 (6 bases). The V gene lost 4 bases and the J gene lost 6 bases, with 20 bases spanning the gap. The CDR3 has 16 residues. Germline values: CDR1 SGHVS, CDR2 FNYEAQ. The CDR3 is CASSSPRGGASDTQYF. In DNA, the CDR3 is TGTGCCAGCAGCTCCCCTCGAGGCGGGGCTTCCGATACGCAGTATTTT. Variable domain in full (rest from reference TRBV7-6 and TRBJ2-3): GAGVSQSPRYKVTKRGQDVALRCDPISGHVSLYWYRQALGQGPEFLTYFNYEAQQDKSGLPNDRFSAERPEGSISTLTIQRTEQRDSAMYRCASSSPRGGASDTQYFGPGTRLTVL.

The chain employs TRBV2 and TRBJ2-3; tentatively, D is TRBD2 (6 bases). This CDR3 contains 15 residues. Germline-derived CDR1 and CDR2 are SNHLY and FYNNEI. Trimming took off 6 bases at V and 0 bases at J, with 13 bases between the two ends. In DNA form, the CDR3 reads TGTGCCAGCAGGGAGGGGTGGGGAAGCACAGATACGCAGTATTTT. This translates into CASREGWGSTDTQYF.

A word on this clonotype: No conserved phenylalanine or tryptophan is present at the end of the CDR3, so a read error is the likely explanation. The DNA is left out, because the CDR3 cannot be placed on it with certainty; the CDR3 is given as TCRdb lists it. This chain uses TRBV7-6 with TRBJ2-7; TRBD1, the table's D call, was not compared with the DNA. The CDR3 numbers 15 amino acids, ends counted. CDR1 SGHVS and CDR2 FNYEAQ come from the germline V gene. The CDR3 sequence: CASSLRVRAPTSSTS.

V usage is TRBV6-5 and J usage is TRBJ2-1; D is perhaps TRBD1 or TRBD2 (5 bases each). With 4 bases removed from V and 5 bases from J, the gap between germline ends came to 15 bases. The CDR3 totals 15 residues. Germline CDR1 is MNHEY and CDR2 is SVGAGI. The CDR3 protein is CASSLRGVVHNEQFF. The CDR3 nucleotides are TGTGCCAGCAGTTTACGGGGCGTTGTCCACAATGAGCAGTTCTTC.

The CDR3 sequence: CASSVFDGPSSDRTDTQYF. The CDR3 coding sequence is TGTGCCAGCAGTGTTTTTGACGGTCCTTCTAGCGACCGCACAGATACGCAGTATTTT. This sequence joins TRBV28 and TRBJ2-3; tentative D call: TRBD2 (6 bases). V lost 5 bases and J 1 base, leaving 25 bases between the germline ends. Germline CDR1 MDHEN, CDR2 SYDVKM. This CDR3 has 19 amino acids.

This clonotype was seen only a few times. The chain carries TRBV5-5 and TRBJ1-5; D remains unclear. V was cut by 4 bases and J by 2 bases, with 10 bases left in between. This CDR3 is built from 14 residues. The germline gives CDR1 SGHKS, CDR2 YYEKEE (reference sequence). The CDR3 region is CASSPRDGNQPQHF. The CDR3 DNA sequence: TGTGCCAGCAGCCCCCGGGATGGCAATCAGCCCCAGCATTTT.

CDR3 sequence: CASRGWGGAETQYF. CDR3 in DNA: TGTGCCAGCAGGGGGTGGGGGGGGGCTGAGACCCAGTACTTC. This chain connects TRBV5-6 to TRBJ2-5; possible D gene TRBD2, 7 bases. The CDR3 totals 14 residues. From germline, CDR1 is SGHDT and CDR2 YYEEEE. The ends were cut back, 5 bases at V and 5 bases at J, with 16 bases in the middle.

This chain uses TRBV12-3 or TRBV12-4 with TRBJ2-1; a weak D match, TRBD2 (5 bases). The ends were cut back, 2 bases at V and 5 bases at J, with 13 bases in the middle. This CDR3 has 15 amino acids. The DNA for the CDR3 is TGTGCCAGCAGTTTAATTCTAGCTCGGCACAATGAGCAGTTCTTC. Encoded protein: CASSLILARHNEQFF.

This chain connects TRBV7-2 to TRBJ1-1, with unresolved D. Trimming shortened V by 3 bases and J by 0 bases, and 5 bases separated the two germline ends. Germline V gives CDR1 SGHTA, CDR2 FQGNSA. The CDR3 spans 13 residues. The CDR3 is CASSFSVNTEAFF. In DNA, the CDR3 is TGTGCCAGCAGCTTTTCCGTGAACACTGAAGCTTTCTTT.

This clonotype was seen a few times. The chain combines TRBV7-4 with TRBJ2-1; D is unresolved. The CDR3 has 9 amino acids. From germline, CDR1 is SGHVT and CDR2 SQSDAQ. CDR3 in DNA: TGTACCCACTACAATGAGCAGTTCTTC. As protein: CTHYNEQFF.

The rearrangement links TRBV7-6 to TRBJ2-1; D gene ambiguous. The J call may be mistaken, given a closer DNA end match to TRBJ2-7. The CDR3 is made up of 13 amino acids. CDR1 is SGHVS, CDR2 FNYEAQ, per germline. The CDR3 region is CASSFKDHYEQYF. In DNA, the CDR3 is TGTGCCAGCAGCTTCAAGGACCACTACGAGCAGTACTTC.

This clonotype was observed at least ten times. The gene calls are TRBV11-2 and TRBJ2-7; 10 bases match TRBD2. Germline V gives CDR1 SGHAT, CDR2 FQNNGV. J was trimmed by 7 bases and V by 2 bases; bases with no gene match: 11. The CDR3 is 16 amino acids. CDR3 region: CASSLSPSGRWDEQYF. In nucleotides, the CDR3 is TGTGCCAGCAGCTTATCGCCTAGCGGGAGATGGGATGAGCAGTACTTC.